Shown below are 10 T cell receptor beta chains from a single sample sequenced in a study of T cells in Graves' hyperthyroidism and ophthalmopathy. RNA transcripts provided the source from which TCR beta CDR3 regions were amplified. First-round RT-PCR with HTBI primers amplified the TCR CDR3 region. TCRdb used MiXCR to reprocess the multiplex PCR reads, holding one entry per CDR3 protein. This sample yields 650,000 to 850,000 distinct CDR3 sequences, of which around 19% are seen a single time; approximately 15% belongs to the top ten. The sequencing input was blood. These receptors were collected from a woman between 50 and 59 years old with Graves' hyperthyroidism that later progressed to Graves' ophthalmopathy.

In this sample, this clonotype turned up a few times. The chain is built from TRBV28 and TRBJ1-4, with D possibly matching TRBD1 (6 bases). Trimming removed 6 bases from V and 5 bases from J, with 16 bases in between. The CDR3 consists of 15 residues. Germline V lookup: CDR1 MDHEN, CDR2 SYDVKM. CDR3 sequence: CASSLSGVRNEKLFF. In DNA form, the CDR3 reads TGTGCCAGCAGCCTATCAGGGGTCAGAAATGAAAAACTGTTTTTT.

In its sample, this clonotype was seen many times. This chain links TRBV7-8 with TRBJ2-5; possible D gene TRBD1, 5 bases. This CDR3 is built from 15 residues. The V and J ends lost 0 bases and 2 bases respectively, with 10 bases between them. Germline loops: CDR1 SGHVS, CDR2 FQNEAQ. CDR3 residues: CASSLAVGQQETQYF. The CDR3 nucleotides read TGTGCCAGCAGCTTAGCGGTGGGGCAGCAAGAGACCCAGTACTTC.

The chain employs TRBV7-2 and TRBJ2-1; 7 bases are shared with TRBD1. This CDR3 comprises 15 residues. Looked up from germline, CDR1 is SGHTA and CDR2 is FQGNSA. V lost 6 bases and J lost 8; bases outside the gene matches: 13. The CDR3 DNA follows: TGTGCCAGCAGTCTAGACAGGGTGATTTCTCATGAGCAGTTCTTC. Protein: CASSLDRVISHEQFF.

This clonotype showed up many times. The chain links TRBV7-9 to TRBJ1-2, with 9 nucleotides matching TRBD1. V gave up 5 bases and J gave up 7 bases; unmatched junction bases: 8. Per the germline V gene, CDR1 is SEHNR and CDR2 is FQNEAQ (reference sequence). This CDR3 has 14 amino acids. The DNA for the CDR3 is TGTGCCAGCAGCCATGACAGGGGGATAGCTGGCTACACCTTC. Amino acids: CASSHDRGIAGYTF. Drawing the rest from reference TRBV7-9 and TRBJ1-2, the complete variable domain is DTGVSQNPRHKITKRGQNVTFRCDPISEHNRLYWYRQTLGQGPEFLTYFQNEAQLEKSRLLSDRFSAERPKGSFSTLEIQRTEQGDSAMYLCASSHDRGIAGYTFGSGTRLTVV.

There are a few counts of this clonotype. V gene TRBV19 combines with J gene TRBJ2-2; TRBD2 aligns across 13 bases. The CDR3 is made up of 16 amino acids. J gave up 3 bases and V 6 bases, and 4 bases lay outside the gene matches. In germline, CDR1 is LNHDA, CDR2 SQIVND (reference sequence). The CDR3 DNA reads as TGTGCCAGTAGAACTAGCGGGGGGGCGGACACCGGGGAGCTGTTTTTT. It translates to CASRTSGGADTGELFF.

Many counts were recorded for this clonotype. The gene calls are TRBV11-2 and TRBJ2-2, with 9 bases lining up with TRBD1. Germline CDR1 reads SGHAT; CDR2 reads FQNNGV. V lost 7 bases and J lost 3; bases outside the gene matches: 9. The CDR3 is 16 amino acids. The chain's CDR3 is CASTLQGAYYTGELFF. The CDR3 DNA reads as TGTGCCAGCACCCTACAGGGGGCCTATTACACCGGGGAGCTGTTTTTT.

This sequence joins TRBV7-9 and TRBJ2-7; 10 bases align to TRBD2. The V segment lost 8 bases and the J segment 5 bases; nucleotides outside the gene matches: 21. This CDR3 region has 18 residues. CDR1 SEHNR and CDR2 FQNEAQ come from the germline V gene (reference sequence). The CDR3 bases are TGTGCCAGCTCGCAAGCGGGGGGGCCTTCGGTACTCTTAAACGAGCAGTACTTC. It is translated as CASSQAGGPSVLLNEQYF.

V is TRBV6-1 and J is TRBJ2-3; 7 positions match TRBD2. Looked up from germline, CDR1 is MNHNS and CDR2 is SASEGT. After removal of 3 bases from V and 2 bases from J, the junction contained 17 bases not matched to a gene. This CDR3 contains 19 residues. The CDR3 DNA follows: TGTGCCAGCAGTGATCCCCCAGGCGGGGGAGCCGATCCCACAGATACGCAGTATTTT. It translates to CASSDPPGGGADPTDTQYF.

This clonotype was picked up a small number of times. The rearrangement links TRBV15 to TRBJ1-2, with a possible D match to TRBD1 (5 bases). CDR1 is LNHNV and CDR2 is YYDKDF in the germline V gene (reference sequence). The ends were cut back, 0 bases at V and 2 bases at J, with 10 bases in the middle. The CDR3 is 15 amino acids. CDR3 in DNA: TGTGCCACCAGCAGAGATCTGGGGGTCAACTATGGCTACACCTTC. Protein product: CATSRDLGVNYGYTF.

The rearrangement joins TRBV4-1 to TRBJ1-1, with 9 bases matching TRBD1. The CDR3 totals 15 residues. Losses at the gene ends were 1 base for V and 6 bases for J; bases not matched to a gene: 6. In germline, CDR1 is MGHRA, CDR2 YSYEKL. The CDR3 region is CASSQVTGGGPEAFF. DNA of the CDR3: TGCGCCAGCAGCCAAGTAACAGGGGGCGGCCCTGAAGCTTTCTTT.